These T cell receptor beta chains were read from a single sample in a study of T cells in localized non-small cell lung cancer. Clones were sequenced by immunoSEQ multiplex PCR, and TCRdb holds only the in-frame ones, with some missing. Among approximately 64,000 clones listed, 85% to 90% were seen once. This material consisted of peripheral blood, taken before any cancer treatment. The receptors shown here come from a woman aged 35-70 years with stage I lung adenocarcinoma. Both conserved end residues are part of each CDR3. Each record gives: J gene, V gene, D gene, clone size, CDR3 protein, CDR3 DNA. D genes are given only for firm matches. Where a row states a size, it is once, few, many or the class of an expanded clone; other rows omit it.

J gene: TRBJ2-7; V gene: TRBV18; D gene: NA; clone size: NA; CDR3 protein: CASSPLGGEQYF; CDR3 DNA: TGTGCCAGCTCACCACTCGGTGGTGAGCAGTACTTC
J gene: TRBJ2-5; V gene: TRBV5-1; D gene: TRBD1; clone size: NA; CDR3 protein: CASNRSPGGEETQYF; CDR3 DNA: TGCGCCAGCAATCGGTCTCCAGGGGGCGAAGAGACCCAGTACTTC
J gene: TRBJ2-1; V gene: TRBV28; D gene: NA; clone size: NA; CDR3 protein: CASSSPLGPENEQFF; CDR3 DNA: TGTGCCAGCAGTTCCCCCCTAGGGCCTGAGAATGAGCAGTTCTTC
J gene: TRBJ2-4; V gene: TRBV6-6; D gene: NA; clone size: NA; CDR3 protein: CASRKMGLIDENIQYF; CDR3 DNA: TGTGCCAGCAGAAAAATGGGACTCATCGACGAAAACATTCAGTACTTC
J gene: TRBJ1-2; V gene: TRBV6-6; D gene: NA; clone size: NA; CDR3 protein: CATTSPGITFGYTF; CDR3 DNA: TGTGCCACCACCTCCCCTGGGATAACTTTCGGCTACACCTTC
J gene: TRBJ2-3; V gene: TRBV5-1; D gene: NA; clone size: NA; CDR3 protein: CASSPTSTDTQYF; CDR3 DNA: TGCGCCAGCAGCCCTACTAGCACAGATACGCAGTATTTT
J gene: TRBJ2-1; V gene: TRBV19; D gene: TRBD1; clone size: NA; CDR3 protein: CASSRDRGYNEQFF; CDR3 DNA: TGTGCCAGTAGTCGGGACAGGGGGTACAATGAGCAGTTCTTC
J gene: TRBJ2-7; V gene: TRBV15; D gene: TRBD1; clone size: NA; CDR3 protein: CATSRDSGGEQYF; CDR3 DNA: TGTGCCACCAGCAGGGATTCAGGGGGCGAGCAGTACTTC
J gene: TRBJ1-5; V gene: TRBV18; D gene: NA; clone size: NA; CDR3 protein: CASSPPGAGDQPQHF; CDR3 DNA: TGTGCCAGCTCACCCCCCGGAGCAGGGGACCAGCCCCAGCATTTT
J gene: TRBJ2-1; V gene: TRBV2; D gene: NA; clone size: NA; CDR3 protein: CASIRVSYNEQFF; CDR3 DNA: TGTGCCAGCATCAGGGTTTCCTACAATGAGCAGTTCTTC
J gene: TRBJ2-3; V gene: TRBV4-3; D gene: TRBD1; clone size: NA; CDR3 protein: CASSRGQGRGDTQYF; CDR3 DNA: TGCGCCAGCAGCCGAGGACAGGGGAGAGGAGATACGCAGTATTTT
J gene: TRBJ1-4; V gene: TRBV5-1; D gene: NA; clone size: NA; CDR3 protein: CASSLGVIANEKLFF; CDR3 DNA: TGCGCCAGCAGCTTGGGGGTAATAGCTAATGAAAAACTGTTTTTT
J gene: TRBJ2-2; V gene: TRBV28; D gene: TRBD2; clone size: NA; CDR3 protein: CASSAPGRGAGVGHGELFF; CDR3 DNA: TGTGCCAGCAGTGCCCCGGGGAGGGGAGCGGGAGTCGGGCACGGGGAGCTGTTTTTT
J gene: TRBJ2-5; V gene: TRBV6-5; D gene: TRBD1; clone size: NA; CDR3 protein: CASSYGQGEATQYF; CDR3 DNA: TGTGCCAGCAGTTACGGACAGGGAGAAGCGACCCAGTACTTC
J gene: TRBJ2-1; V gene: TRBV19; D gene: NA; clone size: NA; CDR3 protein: CASSPHPPGVTYNEQFF; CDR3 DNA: TGTGCCAGTAGTCCCCATCCACCAGGGGTGACCTACAATGAGCAGTTCTTC
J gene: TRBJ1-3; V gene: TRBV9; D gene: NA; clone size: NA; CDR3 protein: CASSVAGLGNTIYF; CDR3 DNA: TGTGCCAGCAGCGTAGCAGGGTTGGGAAACACCATATATTTT
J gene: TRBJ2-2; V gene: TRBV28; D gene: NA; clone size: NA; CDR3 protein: CASSFQGRSGELFF; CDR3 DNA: TGTGCCAGCAGTTTCCAGGGGCGGTCCGGGGAGCTGTTTTTT
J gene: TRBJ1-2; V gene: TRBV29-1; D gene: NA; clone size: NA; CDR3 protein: CSVEDRGESNYGYTF; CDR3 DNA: TGCAGCGTTGAAGACAGAGGGGAGTCTAACTATGGCTACACCTTC
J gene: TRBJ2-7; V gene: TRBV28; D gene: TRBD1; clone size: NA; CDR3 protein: CASSLYYGTGSIYEQYF; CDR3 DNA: TGTGCCAGCAGTTTGTACTACGGGACAGGGAGTATCTACGAGCAGTACTTC
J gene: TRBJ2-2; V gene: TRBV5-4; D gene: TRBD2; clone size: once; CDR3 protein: CASSPGGGTNTGELFF; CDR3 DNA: TGTGCCAGCAGTCCCGGCGGGGGGACGAACACCGGGGAGCTGTTTTTT
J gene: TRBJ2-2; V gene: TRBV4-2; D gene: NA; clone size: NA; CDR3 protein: CASSQGASDYTGELFF; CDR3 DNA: TGTGCCAGCAGCCAAGGGGCTAGCGACTACACCGGGGAGCTGTTTTTT
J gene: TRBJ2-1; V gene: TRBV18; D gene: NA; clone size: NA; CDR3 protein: CASSLLGHSYNEQFF; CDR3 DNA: TGTGCCAGCTCACTTCTAGGTCACTCCTACAATGAGCAGTTCTTC
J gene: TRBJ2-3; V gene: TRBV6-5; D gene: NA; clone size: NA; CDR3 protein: CASSLGDLANTQYF; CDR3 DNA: TGTGCCAGCAGTTTAGGGGACCTGGCTAATACGCAGTATTTT
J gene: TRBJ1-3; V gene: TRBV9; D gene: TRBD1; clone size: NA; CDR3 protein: CASSVDPGQLSGNTIYF; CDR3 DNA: TGTGCCAGCAGCGTAGACCCGGGACAGCTCTCTGGAAACACCATATATTTT
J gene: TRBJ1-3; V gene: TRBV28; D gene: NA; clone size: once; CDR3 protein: CASSSYGGPGGNTIYF; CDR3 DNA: TGTGCCAGCAGTTCATATGGGGGGCCAGGTGGAAACACCATATATTTT
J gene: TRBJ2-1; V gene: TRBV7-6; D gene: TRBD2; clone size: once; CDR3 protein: CASSGGTSLGNEQFF; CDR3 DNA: TGTGCCAGCAGCGGGGGGACTAGTCTTGGCAATGAGCAGTTCTTC
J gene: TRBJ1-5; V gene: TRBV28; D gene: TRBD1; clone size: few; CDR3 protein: CASSTAQGDQPQHF; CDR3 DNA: TGTGCCAGCAGTACCGCACAGGGGGATCAGCCCCAGCATTTT
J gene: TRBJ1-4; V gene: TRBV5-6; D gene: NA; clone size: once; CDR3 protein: CASSLPAESNEKLFF; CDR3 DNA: TGTGCCAGCAGCTTGCCAGCAGAGTCTAATGAAAAACTGTTTTTT
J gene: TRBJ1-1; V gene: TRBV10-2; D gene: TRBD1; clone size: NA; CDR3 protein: CASSRTGAQGNTEAFF; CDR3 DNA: TGCGCCAGCAGCCGGACAGGGGCCCAGGGGAACACTGAAGCTTTCTTT
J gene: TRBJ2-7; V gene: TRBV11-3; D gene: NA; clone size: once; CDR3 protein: CASSPGQTYEQYF; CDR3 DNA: TGTGCCAGCAGCCCAGGACAGACCTACGAGCAGTACTTC
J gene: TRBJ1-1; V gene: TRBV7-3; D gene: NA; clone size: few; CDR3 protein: CASSFGANTEAFF; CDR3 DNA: TGTGCCAGCAGCTTCGGGGCGAACACTGAAGCTTTCTTT
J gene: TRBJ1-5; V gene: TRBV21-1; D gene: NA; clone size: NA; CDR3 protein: CASSTKLRGQNQPQHF; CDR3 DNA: TGTGCCAGCAGCACAAAACTCAGGGGACAGAATCAGCCCCAGCATTTT
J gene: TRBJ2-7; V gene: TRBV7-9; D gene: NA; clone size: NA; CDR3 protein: CASSSGRSVTFEQYF; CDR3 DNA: TGTGCCAGCAGCTCGGGTCGGAGTGTCACATTCGAGCAGTACTTC
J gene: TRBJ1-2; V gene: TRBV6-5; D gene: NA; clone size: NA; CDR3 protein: CASSYMGGNYGYTF; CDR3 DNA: TGTGCCAGCAGTTACATGGGGGGAAACTATGGCTACACCTTC
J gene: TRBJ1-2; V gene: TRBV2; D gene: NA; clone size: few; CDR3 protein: CASPEVDIPSF; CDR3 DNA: TGTGCCAGCCCTGAGGTCGACATTCCATCATTC
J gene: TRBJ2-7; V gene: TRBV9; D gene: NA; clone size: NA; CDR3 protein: CASSLGDSWGDEQYF; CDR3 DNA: TGTGCCAGCAGCCTAGGGGACTCCTGGGGGGACGAGCAGTACTTC
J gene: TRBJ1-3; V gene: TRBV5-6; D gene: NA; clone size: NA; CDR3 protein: CASSLIGSSGNTIYF; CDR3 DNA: TGTGCCAGCAGCTTGATAGGGAGCTCTGGAAACACCATATATTTT
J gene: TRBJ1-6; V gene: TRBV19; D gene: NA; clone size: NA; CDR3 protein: CASSIGLESPLHF; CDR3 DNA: TGTGCCAGTAGTATCGGGTTAGAGTCACCCCTCCACTTT
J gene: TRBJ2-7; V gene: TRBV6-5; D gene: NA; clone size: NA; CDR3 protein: CASSVGQGGYEQYF; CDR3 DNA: TGTGCCAGCAGTGTGGGGCAGGGGGGCTACGAGCAGTACTTC
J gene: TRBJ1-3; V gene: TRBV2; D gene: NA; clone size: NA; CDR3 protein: CASSFSIGSGNTIYF; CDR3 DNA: TGTGCCAGCAGTTTTTCCATAGGCTCTGGAAACACCATATATTTT
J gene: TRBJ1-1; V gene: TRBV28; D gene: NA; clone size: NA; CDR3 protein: CASSFPESGLENTEAFF; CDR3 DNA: TGTGCCAGCAGTTTCCCCGAATCGGGACTTGAGAACACTGAAGCTTTCTTT
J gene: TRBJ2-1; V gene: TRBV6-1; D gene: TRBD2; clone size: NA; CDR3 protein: CASRGTSGTHNEQFF; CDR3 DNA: TGTGCCAGCAGAGGGACTAGCGGGACCCACAATGAGCAGTTCTTC
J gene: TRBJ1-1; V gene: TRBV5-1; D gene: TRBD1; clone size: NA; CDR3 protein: CASSFLGGRGLFNTEAFF; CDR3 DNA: TGCGCCAGCAGCTTCCTCGGAGGAAGGGGGCTCTTTAACACTGAAGCTTTCTTT
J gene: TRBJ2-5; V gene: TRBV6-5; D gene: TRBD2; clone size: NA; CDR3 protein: CASSWGGPEETQYF; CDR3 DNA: TGTGCCAGCAGTTGGGGAGGGCCTGAAGAGACCCAGTACTTC
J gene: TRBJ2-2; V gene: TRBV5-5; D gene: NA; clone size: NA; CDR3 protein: CASSSWTVNTGELFF; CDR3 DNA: TGTGCCAGCAGCTCCTGGACAGTGAACACCGGGGAGCTGTTTTTT
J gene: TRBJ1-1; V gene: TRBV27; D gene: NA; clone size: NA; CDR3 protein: CASSQWDTHEAFF; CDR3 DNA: TGTGCCAGCAGTCAATGGGACACCCATGAAGCTTTCTTT
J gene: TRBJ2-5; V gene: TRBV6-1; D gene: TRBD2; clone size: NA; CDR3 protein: CASSGEGWGTQYF; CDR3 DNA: TGTGCCAGCAGTGGGGAGGGGTGGGGGACCCAGTACTTC
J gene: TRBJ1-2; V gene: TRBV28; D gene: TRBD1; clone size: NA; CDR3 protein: CASSLTGANYGYTF; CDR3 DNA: TGTGCCAGCAGTCTCACAGGGGCGAACTATGGCTACACCTTC
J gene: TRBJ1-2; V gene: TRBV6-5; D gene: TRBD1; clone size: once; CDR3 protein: CASRETGGHGYTF; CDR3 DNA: TGTGCCAGCAGAGAAACAGGGGGCCATGGCTACACCTTC
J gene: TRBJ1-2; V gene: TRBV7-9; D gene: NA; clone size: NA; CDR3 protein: CASPGGYGYTF; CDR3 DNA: TGTGCCAGCCCCGGGGGATATGGCTACACCTTC
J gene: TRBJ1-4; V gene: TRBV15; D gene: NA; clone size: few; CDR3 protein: CATSRDLGEEKLFF; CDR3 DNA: TGTGCCACCAGCAGAGATCTGGGGGAGGAAAAACTGTTTTTT
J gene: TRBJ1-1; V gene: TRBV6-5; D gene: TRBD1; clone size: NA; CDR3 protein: CASSYKTGGTEAFF; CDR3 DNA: TGTGCCAGCAGTTACAAGACAGGGGGCACTGAAGCTTTCTTT
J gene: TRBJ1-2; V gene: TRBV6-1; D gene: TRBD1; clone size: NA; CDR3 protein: CASSARQGAGIVFGYTF; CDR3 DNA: TGTGCCAGCAGTGCCCGACAGGGGGCAGGGATTGTATTTGGCTACACCTTC
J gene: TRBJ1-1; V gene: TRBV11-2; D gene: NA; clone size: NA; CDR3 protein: CASSLGRPAHTEAFF; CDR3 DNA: TGTGCCAGCAGCCTGGGACGGCCGGCTCACACTGAAGCTTTCTTT
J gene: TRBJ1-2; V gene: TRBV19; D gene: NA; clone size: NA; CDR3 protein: CASSIVAGATYGYTF; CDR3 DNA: TGTGCCAGTAGTATAGTGGCGGGGGCCACCTATGGCTACACCTTC